Following are 10 T cell receptor beta chains from one sample sequenced in a study of cytomegalovirus exposure and HLA in healthy donors. The PCR was carried out with 60 Vbeta primers and 13 Jbeta primers. The assay was immunoSEQ multiplex PCR, and TCRdb's table has in-frame clones only and misses some. The table for this sample gives under 95,000 clones. The sample consisted of PBMCs. These receptors all come from a man aged 45-60 years in good health and CMV-seronegative.

This sequence joins TRBV5-6 and TRBJ2-7; a possible D gene is TRBD2 (5 bases). V was shortened by 0 bases and J by 7 bases, with 17 bases between the two germline ends. Germline CDR1 SGHDT, CDR2 YYEEEE. The CDR3 runs to 15 residues. The CDR3 is CASSLARAPRVEQYF. The DNA of the CDR3 is TGTGCCAGCAGCTTGGCGCGGGCCCCCCGGGTGGAGCAGTACTTC.

The V call is TRBV18, the J call TRBJ2-1; D is perhaps TRBD1 (5 bases). The germline gives CDR1 KGHSH, CDR2 LQKENI. This CDR3 is built from 15 residues. Trimming removed 3 bases at V and 9 bases at J, with 18 bases between. The CDR3 protein is CASSPPARSTGEQFF. The CDR3 DNA sequence: TGTGCCAGCTCACCCCCCGCACGGTCTACAGGTGAGCAGTTCTTC.

The chain links TRBV27 to TRBJ2-3; the match to TRBD2 covers 8 bases. Germline V gives CDR1 MNHEY, CDR2 SMNVEV (reference sequence). The CDR3 is made up of 15 amino acids. After removal of 6 bases from V and 1 base from J, the junction contained 6 bases not matched to a gene. CDR3 coding DNA: TGTGCCAGCAGACGGCGGGGGGTCGGCACAGATACGCAGTATTTT. It specifies CASRRRGVGTDTQYF.

The chain has TRBV11-1 and TRBJ2-1; D is perhaps TRBD1 (5 bases). Trimming pared 1 base from V and 10 bases from J, leaving 11 bases between. Germline CDR1 reads SGHAT; CDR2 reads FQDESV (reference sequence). The CDR3 spans 13 residues. CDR3 residues: CASSLVTGFEQFF. The CDR3 nucleotides read TGTGCCAGCAGCTTAGTAACAGGATTCGAGCAGTTCTTC.

This rearrangement joins TRBV9 to TRBJ2-7, with D possibly TRBD2 on 7 matching bases. Germline assignment: CDR1 SGDLS and CDR2 YYNGEE. Trimming removed 0 bases at V and 7 bases at J, with 23 bases between. The CDR3 is 17 residues long. CDR3 coding DNA: TGTGCCAGCAGCGTAGCCGAGGGACGGGGGGCATTAGGAGAGCAGTACTTC. This gives the protein CASSVAEGRGALGEQYF.

The chain uses TRBV4-2 and TRBJ2-1; 11 positions match TRBD2. Germline V gene lookup returns CDR1 LGHNA and CDR2 YNFKEQ. CDR3 length: 16 amino acids. The trim removed 4 bases at V and 9 bases at J, leaving 11 bases unmatched. CDR3: CASSPRIAGGPAEQFF. CDR3 bases: TGTGCCAGCAGCCCAAGAATAGCGGGGGGGCCGGCTGAGCAGTTCTTC.

The chain links TRBV5-6 to TRBJ2-2; 7 bases agree with TRBD1. The CDR3 has 15 amino acids. Germline V gives CDR1 SGHDT, CDR2 YYEEEE. V was clipped by 4 bases and J by 1 base; unmatched bases: 4. The CDR3 coding sequence is TGTGCCAGCAGCCTGGGACAGAGGAACACCGGGGAGCTGTTTTTT. Its translation is CASSLGQRNTGELFF. The full variable domain, with the rest looked up from reference TRBV5-6 and TRBJ2-2, is DAGVTQSPTHLIKTRGQQVTLRCSPKSGHDTVSWYQQALGQGPQFIFQYYEEEERQRGNFPDRFSGHQFPNYSSELNVNALLLGDSALYLCASSLGQRNTGELFFGEGSRLTVL.

Worth noting for this clone: Its ends do not fully match the called genes, so a read error is possible. This chain uses TRBV7-2 with TRBJ2-6; D possibly corresponds to TRBD1 (5 bases). This CDR3 contains 15 residues. Germline CDR1 and CDR2: SGHTA and FQGNSA. The CDR3 sequence: CASSLVTSGANVPTF. The CDR3 nucleotides read TGTGCCAGCAGCTTAGTGACCTCTGGGGCCAACGTCCCGACTTTC.

The rearrangement links TRBV18 to TRBJ2-5; 14 nucleotides align to TRBD2. V shed 3 bases, J shed 4 bases, and the junction held 7 bases outside the gene matches. CDR1 is KGHSH, CDR2 LQKENI, per germline. CDR3 length: 17 residues. CDR3 protein: CASSPRTSGGFGETQYF. The CDR3 DNA sequence: TGTGCCAGCTCACCCCGGACTAGCGGGGGGTTTGGAGAGACCCAGTACTTC. Drawing the rest from reference TRBV18 and TRBJ2-5, the complete variable domain is NAGVMQNPRHLVRRRGQEARLRCSPMKGHSHVYWYRQLPEEGLKFMVYLQKENIIDESGMPKERFSAEFPKEGPSILRIQQVVRGDSAAYFCASSPRTSGGFGETQYFGPGTRLLVL.

The J gene is TRBJ1-4, the V gene TRBV18, with TRBD1 matching 9 bases. CDR1 and CDR2 from the germline V gene are KGHSH and LQKENI. J gave up 5 bases and V 1 base, and 5 bases lay outside the gene matches. The CDR3 is made up of 16 amino acids. The CDR3 reads CASSPRAGTGNEKLFF. As DNA, the CDR3 is TGTGCCAGCTCACCACGGGCCGGGACAGGGAATGAAAAACTGTTTTTT.